These T cell receptor beta chains were read from a single sample in a study of T cell changes during pregnancy in multiple sclerosis. Repertoires were generated with immunoSEQ multiplex PCR, while TCRdb's copy carries only in-frame clones and drops some. The data hold about 40,000 clones, with around nine tenths observed a single time. The specimen comprised peripheral blood, sampled in the first trimester of pregnancy. The receptors derive from a female donor in good health, enrolled as a control in a pregnancy study. Each CDR3 is given with its conserved first and last residue. The D gene is left open where the match is weak. Rows may omit the clone size; those that give it use once, few, many or a size class.

d_call	clone_size	v_call	j_call	cdr3_aa	cdr3_nt
.	.	TRBV7-9	TRBJ1-4	CASSLGPRTRENEKLFF	TGTGCCAGCAGCTTAGGCCCTCGGACACGCGAAAATGAAAAACTGTTTTTT
.	.	TRBV7-2	TRBJ2-7	CASSLAGLYYEQYF	TGTGCCAGCAGCTTGGCAGGCTTATACTACGAGCAGTACTTC
.	.	TRBV27	TRBJ1-2	CASSLGAAYGYTF	TGTGCCAGCAGTTTGGGGGCCGCATATGGCTACACCTTC
TRBD1	few	TRBV6-5	TRBJ1-1	CASSRPGGTEAFF	TGTGCCAGCAGCAGACCAGGGGGCACTGAAGCTTTCTTT
.	.	TRBV7-3	TRBJ2-3	CASSQHAGSDTQYF	TGTGCCAGCAGCCAACACGCGGGATCAGATACGCAGTATTTT
.	few	TRBV6-4	TRBJ2-6	CASSDDSTGFGGANVLTF	TGTGCCAGCAGTGACGATTCGACAGGCTTTGGAGGGGCCAACGTCCTGACTTTC
TRBD1	.	TRBV19	TRBJ1-5	CASSIQGAHQPQHF	TGTGCCAGTAGTATCCAGGGGGCCCACCAGCCCCAGCATTTT
.	.	TRBV7-7	TRBJ2-2	CASSTDPGTGELFF	TGTGCCAGCAGCACAGACCCAGGGACCGGGGAGCTGTTTTTT
TRBD2	.	TRBV2	TRBJ2-1	CASRDEREETYNEQFF	TGTGCCAGCAGAGACGAGCGGGAGGAAACCTACAATGAGCAGTTCTTC
.	.	TRBV7-8	TRBJ1-4	CASSLGPTGLFF	TGTGCCAGCAGCTTAGGCCCAACCGGACTGTTTTTT
TRBD1	.	TRBV9	TRBJ2-5	CASSVAGQGATQYF	TGTGCCAGCAGCGTAGCTGGGCAGGGGGCGACCCAGTACTTC
TRBD1	.	TRBV2	TRBJ1-2	CARGTANYGYTF	TGTGCCAGAGGGACAGCTAACTATGGCTACACCTTC
.	.	TRBV6-1	TRBJ1-2	CASSAEYGYYGYTF	TGTGCCAGCAGTGCCGAATACGGTTACTATGGCTACACCTTC
TRBD1	.	TRBV18	TRBJ1-1	CASSRAGGFGMNTEAFF	TGTGCCAGCTCACGGGCAGGGGGATTCGGCATGAACACTGAAGCTTTCTTT
TRBD1	.	TRBV19	TRBJ1-1	CASLVSDRSDTEAFF	TGTGCCAGTCTCGTGTCGGACAGGTCGGACACTGAAGCTTTCTTT
.	.	TRBV9	TRBJ2-7	CASSSLIQGGEQYF	TGTGCCAGCAGCTCCCTCATACAGGGCGGCGAGCAGTACTTC
.	.	TRBV6-6	TRBJ1-2	CASSYVEGYTF	TGTGCCAGCAGTTACGTCGAGGGCTACACCTTC
.	.	TRBV5-1	TRBJ2-5	CASSLEAGLETQYF	TGCGCCAGCAGCTTGGAGGCGGGGCTGGAGACCCAGTACTTC
TRBD1	.	TRBV5-1	TRBJ1-1	CASSPGTGHGNTEAFF	TGCGCCAGCAGCCCAGGGACAGGTCATGGGAACACTGAAGCTTTCTTT
.	.	TRBV6-1	TRBJ2-2	CASSNREETGELFF	TGTGCCAGCAGTAACAGGGAAGAGACCGGGGAGCTGTTTTTT
.	.	TRBV6-4	TRBJ2-2	CASRLQGRIAGELFF	TGTGCCAGCAGACTACAGGGACGAATCGCCGGGGAGCTGTTTTTT
TRBD1	few	TRBV6-1	TRBJ2-2	CASSEESGGTGELFF	TGTGCCAGCAGTGAAGAGTCAGGGGGCACCGGGGAGCTGTTTTTT
.	.	TRBV27	TRBJ1-1	CASSLTVINTEAFF	TGTGCCAGCAGTTTGACAGTCATTAACACTGAAGCTTTCTTT
.	few	TRBV6-5	TRBJ1-6	CASSYPDSYSPLHF	TGTGCCAGCAGTTACCCCGACAGTTATTCACCCCTCCACTTT
TRBD2	.	TRBV13	TRBJ2-5	CASSLNTGGEETQYF	TGTGCCAGCAGCTTAAATACGGGGGGGGAAGAGACCCAGTACTTC
.	once	TRBV7-6	TRBJ1-3	CASSLTVTAGNTIYF	TGTGCCAGCAGCTTAACCGTGACAGCTGGAAACACCATATATTTT
TRBD2	.	TRBV4-1	TRBJ2-2	CASSPGLAGGGTGELFF	TGCGCCAGCAGCCCGGGACTAGCGGGAGGAGGTACCGGGGAGCTGTTTTTT
.	.	TRBV7-2	TRBJ1-2	CASSLETVYGYTF	TGTGCCAGCAGCTTAGAGACAGTCTATGGCTACACCTTC
.	.	TRBV7-9	TRBJ2-2	CASSPSRAGELFF	TGTGCCAGCAGCCCTTCTCGGGCCGGGGAGCTGTTTTTT
.	.	TRBV6-6	TRBJ1-5	CASSHQDQPQHF	TGTGCCAGCAGTCATCAGGATCAGCCCCAGCATTTT
.	.	TRBV29-1	TRBJ2-7	CSVRPRDKAYEQYF	TGCAGCGTAAGGCCCAGGGACAAAGCCTACGAGCAGTACTTC
.	.	TRBV29-1	TRBJ1-1	CSGRDLPAPEAFF	TGCAGCGGGCGGGACCTCCCGGCCCCTGAAGCTTTCTTT
TRBD2	.	TRBV10-2	TRBJ2-5	CASRASGGAAGKTQYF	TGCGCCAGCAGAGCTAGCGGGGGGGCCGCCGGGAAGACCCAGTACTTC
.	.	TRBV5-4	TRBJ2-7	CASSSTYEQYF	TGTGCCAGCAGCTCAACCTACGAGCAGTACTTC
.	.	TRBV7-9	TRBJ2-2	CASSLRNTGELFF	TGTGCCAGCAGCTTACGGAACACCGGGGAGCTGTTTTTT
TRBD1	.	TRBV30	TRBJ2-7	CAWSEGQGARYEQYF	TGTGCCTGGAGCGAGGGACAGGGGGCGCGTTACGAGCAGTACTTC
.	.	TRBV6-5	TRBJ1-1	CASSYSFRGTEAFF	TGTGCCAGCAGTTACTCTTTTAGGGGCACTGAAGCTTTCTTT
.	.	TRBV6-1	TRBJ1-4	CASREGGANEKLFF	TGTGCCAGCAGGGAGGGGGGGGCTAATGAAAAACTGTTTTTT
TRBD1	.	TRBV10-2	TRBJ1-2	CASSESFGQGNYGYTF	TGCGCCAGCAGTGAGTCCTTTGGACAGGGGAACTATGGCTACACCTTC
.	once	TRBV19	TRBJ1-1	CASSIFGTNTEAFF	TGTGCCAGTAGTATCTTCGGGACAAACACTGAAGCTTTCTTT
.	.	TRBV4-1	TRBJ1-2	CASSQDGARGYTF	TGCGCCAGCAGCCAAGATGGGGCGCGCGGCTACACCTTC
.	.	TRBV7-6	TRBJ1-1	CASSFAEGLRHMNTEAFF	TGTGCCAGCAGCTTCGCGGAGGGGCTCCGCCACATGAACACTGAAGCTTTCTTT
TRBD2	medium-sized	TRBV6-5	TRBJ2-7	CASSTTSGSSYEQYF	TGTGCCAGCAGCACCACTAGCGGGAGCTCCTACGAGCAGTACTTC